The 31 T cell receptor beta chains below were found in one sample sequenced in a study of PD-1 blockade in classical Hodgkin lymphoma. Here immunoSEQ multiplex PCR was the method, and the copy in TCRdb shows in-frame clones only, minus some. The sample gives some 8,900 clones, 82% of which show up once; roughly 45% is in the top ten. Time point defined: cycle 4 day 1 (C4D1), after 5 to 7 weeks of nivolumab. All the patients suffered relapse after autologous stem cell transplantation, and brentuximab vedotin exposure differed. The sequencing used peripheral blood mononuclear cells (PBMCs), collected before the fourth cycle of nivolumab. These receptors were collected from a human donor with classical Hodgkin lymphoma.

The gene calls are TRBV6-1 and TRBJ2-1; D ambiguous. There are 12 residues in the CDR3. The V gene's germline CDR1 is MNHNS and CDR2 SASEGT. Trimming shortened V by 2 bases and J by 9 bases, and 8 bases separated the two germline ends. The CDR3 coding sequence is TGTGCCAGCAGTGAAAGGGCTATTGAGCAGTTCTTC. It encodes CASSERAIEQFF.

The genes are TRBV10-2 and TRBJ1-5; D gene ambiguous. The CDR3 sequence is 15 residues long. Germline-derived CDR1 and CDR2 are WSHSY and SAAADI. V lost 7 bases and J lost 2, with 15 bases in between. This chain's CDR3 is CASTTGSGGNQPQHF. The CDR3 DNA reads as TGCGCCAGCACCACTGGATCAGGCGGCAATCAGCCCCAGCATTTT.

The genes are TRBV5-4 and TRBJ2-3; 9 positions match TRBD2. The germline gives CDR1 SGHNT, CDR2 YYREEE (reference sequence). With 0 bases clipped from V and 4 bases from J, the junction kept 3 bases outside the gene matches. The CDR3 runs 15 residues. The CDR3 spells CASSLVGGGADTQYF. CDR3 nucleotides: TGTGCCAGCAGCTTGGTGGGCGGGGGGGCAGATACGCAGTATTTT.

This sequence joins TRBV6-1 and TRBJ2-6, with D possibly TRBD2 on 5 matching bases. This CDR3 comprises 17 residues. CDR1 and CDR2 from the germline V gene are MNHNS and SASEGT. The V and J ends lost 4 bases and 0 bases respectively, with 13 bases between them. CDR3 in DNA: TGTGCCAGCAGTGTACCAGACGGGAACTCTGGGGCCAACGTCCTGACTTTC. It yields the protein CASSVPDGNSGANVLTF.

The chain joins TRBV6-5 to TRBJ1-6; D is unclear. Germline lookup yields CDR1 MNHEY and CDR2 SVGAGI. This CDR3 has 11 residues. Trimming shortened V by 5 bases and J by 9 bases, and 5 bases separated the two germline ends. The CDR3 sequence: CASSELSPLHF. The CDR3 coding sequence is TGTGCCAGCAGTGAACTTTCACCCCTCCACTTT.

The CDR3 DNA is TGTGCCAGCAGCACCAACGACAGGGCCTACGAGCAGTACTTC. The encoded protein is CASSTNDRAYEQYF. The chain couples TRBV7-8 to TRBJ2-7; 7 bases match TRBD1. Trimming took 5 bases from V and 2 from J; bases not matched to a gene: 6. This CDR3 spans 14 amino acids. Germline V gives CDR1 SGHVS, CDR2 FQNEAQ.

This clone was seen once. This chain joins TRBV19 and TRBJ2-7, with 7 bases that match TRBD1. In germline, CDR1 is LNHDA, CDR2 SQIVND (reference sequence). The CDR3 loop spans 15 amino acids. V lost 3 bases and J lost 6; bases outside the gene matches: 11. CDR3 loop: CASSIFGTEGPEQYF. The CDR3 DNA reads TGTGCCAGTAGTATTTTCGGGACAGAGGGCCCCGAGCAGTACTTC.

This clone was observed a few times. The chain links TRBV27 to TRBJ2-1; 7 nucleotides agree with TRBD1. This CDR3 has 12 amino acids. J was trimmed by 7 bases and V by 6 bases; bases with no gene match: 3. From germline, CDR1 is MNHEY and CDR2 SMNVEV (reference sequence). The CDR3: CASSTGVNEQFF. DNA for the CDR3: TGTGCCAGCAGCACAGGGGTTAATGAGCAGTTCTTC.

The rearrangement links TRBV10-2 to TRBJ1-5; D is uncertain. This CDR3 is built from 16 residues. Germline V gene sequence: CDR1 WSHSY, CDR2 SAAADI. V lost 0 bases to trimming and J lost 0 bases, with 9 bases between them. The CDR3 is CASSESRRDSNQPQHF. The DNA of the CDR3 is TGCGCCAGCAGTGAGTCGAGGCGGGATAGCAATCAGCCCCAGCATTTT.

This chain uses TRBV7-9 with TRBJ2-7, with D possibly being TRBD1 (7 bases). Germline V gives CDR1 SEHNR, CDR2 FQNEAQ (reference sequence). The V end lost 5 bases, the J end lost 2 bases, and 16 bases lay between the germline ends. There are 15 residues in the CDR3. CDR3 in amino acids: CASSPQGGITYEQYF. In DNA form, the CDR3 reads TGTGCCAGCAGCCCCCAGGGGGGAATCACCTACGAGCAGTACTTC.

The V gene is TRBV7-9, the J gene TRBJ2-6, with D possibly called TRBD1 or TRBD2 (6 bases each). Germline V gene lookup returns CDR1 SEHNR and CDR2 FQNEAQ (reference sequence). The V gene lost 5 bases and the J gene lost 4 bases, with 18 bases spanning the gap. This CDR3 region has 17 residues. In DNA, the CDR3 is TGTGCCAGCAGCCAAGGTATGGGGGGCTCCGGGGCCAACGTCCTGACTTTC. This codes for CASSQGMGGSGANVLTF. The full variable domain, rest sourced from reference TRBV7-9 and TRBJ2-6, is DTGVSQNPRHKITKRGQNVTFRCDPISEHNRLYWYRQTLGQGPEFLTYFQNEAQLEKSRLLSDRFSAERPKGSFSTLEIQRTEQGDSAMYLCASSQGMGGSGANVLTFGAGSRLTVL.

This chain joins TRBV5-1 and TRBJ2-5; D is unclear. CDR3 length equals 15 residues. Germline V lookup: CDR1 SGHRS, CDR2 YFSETQ. V was trimmed by 0 bases and J by 7 bases, leaving 16 bases between them. CDR3 loop: CASSLAESWAGTQYF. CDR3 bases: TGCGCCAGCAGCTTGGCTGAATCGTGGGCTGGGACCCAGTACTTC. Supplemented by reference TRBV5-1 and TRBJ2-5, the full variable domain reads KAGVTQTPRYLIKTRGQQVTLSCSPISGHRSVSWYQQTPGQGLQFLFEYFSETQRNKGNFPGRFSGRQFSNSRSEMNVSTLELGDSALYLCASSLAESWAGTQYFGPGTRLLVL.

This sequence joins TRBV12-1 and TRBJ2-2. TRBV12-1 is assigned pseudogene status. This CDR3 comprises 18 residues. CDR3 residues: CASSTLSGAGSNTGKLFF. The CDR3 DNA is TGTGCCAGCAGCACCCTGTCCGGGGCTGGTTCGAACACCGGGAAGCTGTTTTTT.

This chain joins TRBV5-1 and TRBJ2-2; possibly TRBD1 for D (5 bases). The CDR3 has 16 amino acids. Between the trimmed V and J ends, which lost 0 bases and 5 bases, there was a span of 14 bases. CDR1 is SGHRS, CDR2 YFSETQ, per germline. The CDR3 is CASSLVVIRATGELFF. DNA of the CDR3: TGCGCCAGCAGCTTGGTCGTAATCAGGGCTACCGGGGAGCTGTTTTTT. The entire variable domain, with the rest obtained from reference TRBV5-1 and TRBJ2-2, is as follows: KAGVTQTPRYLIKTRGQQVTLSCSPISGHRSVSWYQQTPGQGLQFLFEYFSETQRNKGNFPGRFSGRQFSNSRSEMNVSTLELGDSALYLCASSLVVIRATGELFFGEGSRLTVL.

This rearrangement joins TRBV30 to TRBJ1-1; 7 nucleotides line up with TRBD1. The CDR3 extends over 13 amino acids. CDR1 and CDR2 from the germline V gene are GTSNPN and SVGIG (reference sequence). V was pared by 5 bases and J by 2 bases, with 5 bases of the junction left unmatched. The CDR3 sequence is CAWEGQPNTEAFF. The CDR3 bases are TGTGCCTGGGAGGGACAGCCCAACACTGAAGCTTTCTTT.

The genes are TRBV7-9 and TRBJ1-2, with D possibly being TRBD1 (5 bases). This CDR3 is 14 amino acids long. Trimming took 5 bases from V and 4 from J, leaving 14 bases between them. CDR1 SEHNR and CDR2 FQNEAQ come from the germline V gene (reference sequence). In nucleotides, the CDR3 is TGTGCCAGCAGCCCGGGGACCGGCGGCTATGGCTACACCTTC. Translation: CASSPGTGGYGYTF.

By proportion, this clone is medium-sized. The CDR3: CASSYSGGAFF. CDR3 DNA sequence: TGTGCCAGCAGTTACTCAGGGGGGGCTTTCTTT. The chain has TRBV6-6 and TRBJ1-1; D is possibly TRBD1 (6 bases). CDR1 is MNHNY, CDR2 SVGAGI, per germline (reference sequence). The V and J ends lost 0 bases and 11 bases respectively, with 7 bases between them. This CDR3 has 11 residues.

The chain combines TRBV30 with TRBJ1-5; tentative D call: TRBD1 (5 bases). Per the germline V gene, CDR1 is GTSNPN and CDR2 is SVGIG (reference sequence). The V and J ends lost 1 base and 7 bases respectively, with 14 bases between them. The CDR3 totals 14 residues. Written as DNA, the CDR3 is TGTGCCTGGAGTGGTACAGGTCTCATGCAGCCCCAGCATTTT. Translating gives CAWSGTGLMQPQHF.

The rearrangement uses TRBV7-9 and TRBJ1-2; 7 bases are shared with TRBD1. CDR1 and CDR2 (germline): SEHNR, FQNEAQ (reference sequence). This CDR3 has 15 residues. J was trimmed by 5 bases and V by 2 bases; bases with no gene match: 8. In nucleotides, the CDR3 is TGTGCCAGCAGCTTATCGACAGGGTTGGGATATGGCTACACCTTC. Its translation is CASSLSTGLGYGYTF.

This clone was counted once. V and J are TRBV6-5 and TRBJ2-7; weak D call: TRBD1 (6 bases). V was shortened by 5 bases and J by 2 bases, with 13 bases between the two germline ends. This CDR3 spans 14 amino acids. CDR1 is MNHEY, CDR2 SVGAGI, per germline. The CDR3 nucleotides read TGTGCCAGCAGTACAGGGATTTCCACCTACGAGCAGTACTTC. The encoded protein is CASSTGISTYEQYF.

The chain recombines TRBV11-2 with TRBJ2-5; 9 positions agree with TRBD2. Germline-derived CDR1 and CDR2 are SGHAT and FQNNGV. The CDR3 length is 16 residues. The J segment lost 3 bases and the V segment lost 6 bases, leaving 11 bases of the junction unmatched. CDR3 DNA: TGTGCCAGCAGAACTGGAGTGGCGGGGGGGGAAGAGACCCAGTACTTC. This translates into CASRTGVAGGEETQYF.

Only one count was recorded for this clone. The chain carries TRBV28 and TRBJ2-3, with TRBD2 matching 7 bases. The CDR3 runs to 16 residues. Looked up from germline, CDR1 is MDHEN and CDR2 is SYDVKM. V lost 3 bases to trimming and J lost 0 bases; unmatched junction nucleotides: 6. The CDR3 sequence is CASSFPLGGSTDTQYF. CDR3 bases: TGTGCCAGCAGTTTCCCACTGGGGGGGAGCACAGATACGCAGTATTTT. The variable domain in full, with the rest retrieved from reference TRBV28 and TRBJ2-3, is DVKVTQSSRYLVKRTGEKVFLECVQDMDHENMFWYRQDPGLGLRLIYFSYDVKMKEKGDIPEGYSVSREKKERFSLILESASTNQTSMYLCASSFPLGGSTDTQYFGPGTRLTVL.

The rearrangement joins TRBV6-1 to TRBJ1-3; D is ambiguous. The V gene lost 5 bases and the J gene lost 4 bases, with 3 bases spanning the gap. The CDR3 covers 11 residues. CDR1 is MNHNS, CDR2 SASEGT, per germline. CDR3: CASSWGNTIYF. The CDR3 bases are TGTGCCAGCAGTTGGGGAAACACCATATATTTT.

J is TRBJ1-5 and V is TRBV28; D is unclear. V shed 6 bases and J shed 6 bases, with 15 bases lying between them. Germline-derived CDR1 and CDR2 are MDHEN and SYDVKM. This CDR3 has 14 amino acids. The CDR3 here is CASRLDGAGQPQHF. The CDR3 bases are TGTGCCAGCAGACTGGACGGTGCTGGTCAGCCCCAGCATTTT.

This chain uses TRBV30 with TRBJ2-7; TRBD2 agrees at 7 bases. Germline loops: CDR1 GTSNPN, CDR2 SVGIG (reference sequence). Losses at the gene ends were 3 bases for V and 0 bases for J; bases not matched to a gene: 5. The CDR3 spans 14 residues. The CDR3 sequence is CAWRGLGNSYEQYF. The CDR3 DNA reads TGTGCCTGGAGAGGACTAGGTAACTCCTACGAGCAGTACTTC. The whole variable domain, remainder taken from reference TRBV30 and TRBJ2-7, is SQTIHQWPATLVQPVGSPLSLECTVEGTSNPNLYWYRQAAGRGLQLLFYSVGIGQISSEVPQNLSASRPQDRQFILSSKKLLLSDSGFYLCAWRGLGNSYEQYFGPGTRLTVT.

This rearrangement joins TRBV6-6 to TRBJ2-7; TRBD2 might be the D (5 bases). Looked up from germline, CDR1 is MNHNY and CDR2 is SVGAGI (reference sequence). Trimming pared 5 bases from V and 9 bases from J, leaving 11 bases between. This CDR3 has 11 amino acids. The CDR3 reads CASSLEEVQYF. CDR3 coding DNA: TGTGCCAGCAGTCTGGAGGAGGTGCAGTACTTC.

The V gene is TRBV18, the J gene TRBJ1-2, with 9 bases aligning to TRBD1. This CDR3 spans 15 amino acids. Germline V gives CDR1 KGHSH, CDR2 LQKENI. J lost 4 bases, V lost 5 bases, and 8 bases had no gene match. CDR3 sequence reads: CASSGGQGDFYGYTF. In DNA, the CDR3 is TGTGCCAGCTCAGGGGGACAGGGAGATTTCTATGGCTACACCTTC. Based on the CDR3 plus reference TRBV18 and TRBJ1-2, the full variable domain is NAGVMQNPRHLVRRRGQEARLRCSPMKGHSHVYWYRQLPEEGLKFMVYLQKENIIDESGMPKERFSAEFPKEGPSILRIQQVVRGDSAAYFCASSGGQGDFYGYTFGSGTRLTVV.

This clone was detected once. The chain joins TRBV6-5 to TRBJ2-2, with 9 bases identical to TRBD1. Trimming took 2 bases from V and 4 from J; bases not matched to a gene: 5. CDR1 and CDR2 (germline): MNHEY, SVGAGI. CDR3 length equals 16 residues. CDR3 nucleotides: TGTGCCAGCAGTTACAGGACAGGGGTGGTCACCGGGGAGCTGTTTTTT. This sequence encodes CASSYRTGVVTGELFF.

The rearrangement uses TRBV2 and TRBJ1-5; tentative D call: TRBD1 (5 bases). The V end lost 4 bases, the J end lost 6 bases, and 13 bases lay between the germline ends. CDR1 and CDR2 (germline): SNHLY, FYNNEI. The CDR3 runs to 14 residues. The CDR3: CASSGLGGGQPQHF. The CDR3 nucleotides are TGTGCCAGCAGTGGCCTTGGGGGGGGTCAGCCCCAGCATTTT. The full variable domain, in which reference TRBV2 and TRBJ1-5 provide the parts outside the CDR3, is EPEVTQTPSHQVTQMGQEVILRCVPISNHLYFYWYRQILGQKVEFLVSFYNNEISEKSEIFDDQFSVERPDGSNFTLKIRSTKLEDSAMYFCASSGLGGGQPQHFGDGTRLSIL.

The chain is built from TRBV30 and TRBJ2-2, with a weak D call TRBD2 (6 bases). The CDR3 loop spans 14 amino acids. The V gene lost 0 bases and the J gene lost 5 bases, with 10 bases spanning the gap. CDR1 is GTSNPN, CDR2 SVGIG, per germline (reference sequence). CDR3 nucleotide sequence: TGTGCCTGGAGTGTGGGCGCGGGGACCGGGGAGCTGTTTTTT. It codes for CAWSVGAGTGELFF.

This sequence joins TRBV7-9 and TRBJ2-7; no firm D call. V lost 1 base and J 3 bases, leaving 7 bases between the germline ends. The germline gives CDR1 SEHNR, CDR2 FQNEAQ (reference sequence). The CDR3 consists of 13 residues. This CDR3 is CASSLDEVYEQYF. CDR3 DNA sequence: TGTGCCAGCAGCTTAGATGAGGTCTACGAGCAGTACTTC.